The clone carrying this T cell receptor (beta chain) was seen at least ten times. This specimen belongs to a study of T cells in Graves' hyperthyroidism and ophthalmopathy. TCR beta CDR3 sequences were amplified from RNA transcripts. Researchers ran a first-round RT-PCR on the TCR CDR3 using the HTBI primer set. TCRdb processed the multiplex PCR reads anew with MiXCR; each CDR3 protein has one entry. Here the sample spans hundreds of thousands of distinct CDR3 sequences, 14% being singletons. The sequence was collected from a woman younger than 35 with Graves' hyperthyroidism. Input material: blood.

In DNA, the CDR3 is TGTGCCAGCAGCGGACTTATGGGGAGGGAGACCCAGTACTTC. Its protein product is CASSGLMGRETQYF. This rearrangement joins TRBV11-2 to TRBJ2-5, with D perhaps TRBD2 (6 bases). Trimming cost V 5 bases and J 5 bases, with 15 bases left between them. Germline-derived CDR1 and CDR2 are SGHAT and FQNNGV. The CDR3 consists of 14 residues.